What follows describes a single T cell receptor beta chain. As yet, its antigen is unknown. Clones were read by immunoSEQ multiplex PCR, and TCRdb kept only the in-frame ones, dropping some. This table holds 55,000 to 75,000 clones, just over 90% found once. Per the germline V gene, CDR1 is SGHRS and CDR2 is YFSETQ. V lost 1 base to trimming and J lost 4 bases; unmatched junction nucleotides: 2. The CDR3 is 15 amino acids. The data are from a study of lymphopenia after photon versus proton radiotherapy. General study points: Oligoclonal CD8+ Temra expansion after nadir drove photon patients' diversity drop. Survival link was tested only in deceased patients; proton benefit remains a possibility. A bigger post-nadir fall in TCR diversity correlated inversely with survival time in deceased patients. Relative stability marked proton patients; photon patients lost diversity and naive cells.

The gene calls are TRBV5-1 and TRBJ2-2; 9 bases align to TRBD2. The sequence was obtained from a woman in her 70s with pancreatic cancer. The specimen was peripheral blood, collected from a patient treated with photon-based radiotherapy. In nucleotides, the CDR3 is TGCGCCAGCAGCTTGAGCGGGAGGTCCACCGGGGAGCTGTTTTTT. This gives the protein CASSLSGRSTGELFF.